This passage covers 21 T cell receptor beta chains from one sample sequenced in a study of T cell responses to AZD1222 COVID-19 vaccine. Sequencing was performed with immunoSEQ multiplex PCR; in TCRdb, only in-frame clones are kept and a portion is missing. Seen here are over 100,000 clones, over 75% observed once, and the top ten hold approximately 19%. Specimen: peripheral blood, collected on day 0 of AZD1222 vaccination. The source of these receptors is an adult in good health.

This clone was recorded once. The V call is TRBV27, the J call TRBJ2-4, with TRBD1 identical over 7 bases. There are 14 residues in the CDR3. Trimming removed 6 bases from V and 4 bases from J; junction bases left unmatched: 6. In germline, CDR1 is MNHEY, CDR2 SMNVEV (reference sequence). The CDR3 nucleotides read TGTGCCAGCAGCCGCCCAGGGGGTAAAAACATTCAGTACTTC. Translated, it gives CASSRPGGKNIQYF.

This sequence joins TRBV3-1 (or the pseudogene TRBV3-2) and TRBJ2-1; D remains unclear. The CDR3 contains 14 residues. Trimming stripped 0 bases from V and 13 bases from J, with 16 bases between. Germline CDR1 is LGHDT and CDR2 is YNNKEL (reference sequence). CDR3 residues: CASSQDFGRTGQFF. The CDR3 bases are TGTGCCAGCAGCCAAGATTTCGGCCGCACCGGCCAGTTCTTC.

CDR3 DNA: TGCGCCAGCAGCCAAAACAGGGCACTGGATCAGCCCCAGCATTTT. This sequence encodes CASSQNRALDQPQHF. V gene TRBV4-1 combines with J gene TRBJ1-5; D is perhaps TRBD1 (6 bases). The germline V and J ends were trimmed by 2 bases and 5 bases, with 13 bases remaining between them. Germline assignment: CDR1 MGHRA and CDR2 YSYEKL. This CDR3 is built from 15 residues.

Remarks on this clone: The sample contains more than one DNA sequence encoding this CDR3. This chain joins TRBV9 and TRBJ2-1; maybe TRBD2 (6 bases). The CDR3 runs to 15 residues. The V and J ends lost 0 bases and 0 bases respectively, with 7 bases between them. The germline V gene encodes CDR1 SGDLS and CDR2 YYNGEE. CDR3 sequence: CASSVVGGSYNEQFF. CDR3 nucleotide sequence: TGTGCCAGCAGCGTAGTGGGGGGCTCCTACAATGAGCAGTTCTTC.

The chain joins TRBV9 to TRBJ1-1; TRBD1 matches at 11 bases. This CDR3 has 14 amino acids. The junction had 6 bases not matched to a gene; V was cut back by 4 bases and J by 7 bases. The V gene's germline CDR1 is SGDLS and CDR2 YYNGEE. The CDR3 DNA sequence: TGTGCCAGCAGCTTAGAGGACAGGGGGCGTGAAGCTTTCTTT. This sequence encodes CASSLEDRGREAFF.

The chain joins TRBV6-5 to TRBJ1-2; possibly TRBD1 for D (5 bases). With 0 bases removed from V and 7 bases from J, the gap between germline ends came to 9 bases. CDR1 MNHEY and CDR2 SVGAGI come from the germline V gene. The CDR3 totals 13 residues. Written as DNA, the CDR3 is TGTGCCAGCAGTTACTCTGGGGGTGCTGGCTACACCTTC. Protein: CASSYSGGAGYTF.

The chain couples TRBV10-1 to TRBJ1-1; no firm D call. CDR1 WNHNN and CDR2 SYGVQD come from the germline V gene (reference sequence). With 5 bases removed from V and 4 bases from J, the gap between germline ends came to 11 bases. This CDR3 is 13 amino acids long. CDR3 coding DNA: TGCGCCAGCAGTATGACACCCGGCACTGAAGCTTTCTTT. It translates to CASSMTPGTEAFF.

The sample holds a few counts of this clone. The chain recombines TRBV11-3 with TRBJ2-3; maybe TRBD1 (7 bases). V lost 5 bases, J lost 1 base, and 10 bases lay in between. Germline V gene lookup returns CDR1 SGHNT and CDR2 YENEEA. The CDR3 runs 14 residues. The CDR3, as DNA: TGTGCCAGCAGCACCAGGGGGGGCACAGATACGCAGTATTTT. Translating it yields CASSTRGGTDTQYF.

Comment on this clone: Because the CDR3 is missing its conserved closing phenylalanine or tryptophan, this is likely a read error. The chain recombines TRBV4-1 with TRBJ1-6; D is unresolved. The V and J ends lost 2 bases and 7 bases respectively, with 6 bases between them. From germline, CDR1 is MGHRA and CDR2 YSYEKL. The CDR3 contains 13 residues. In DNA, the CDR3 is TGCGCCAGCAGCCAACAGGTGAATTCACCCCTCCACCTT. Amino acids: CASSQQVNSPLHL.

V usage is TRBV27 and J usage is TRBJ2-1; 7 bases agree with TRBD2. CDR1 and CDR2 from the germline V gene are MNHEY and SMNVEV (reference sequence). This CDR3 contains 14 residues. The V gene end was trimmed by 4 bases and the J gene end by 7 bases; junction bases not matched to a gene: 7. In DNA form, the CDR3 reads TGTGCCAGCAGTTGGTGGGGGGGGAAAAATGAGCAGTTCTTC. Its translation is CASSWWGGKNEQFF.

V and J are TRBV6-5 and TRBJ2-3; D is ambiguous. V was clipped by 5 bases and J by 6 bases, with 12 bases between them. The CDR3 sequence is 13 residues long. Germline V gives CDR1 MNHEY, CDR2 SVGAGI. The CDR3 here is CASSRSQWDTQYF. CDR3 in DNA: TGTGCCAGCAGTCGTTCCCAGTGGGATACGCAGTATTTT.

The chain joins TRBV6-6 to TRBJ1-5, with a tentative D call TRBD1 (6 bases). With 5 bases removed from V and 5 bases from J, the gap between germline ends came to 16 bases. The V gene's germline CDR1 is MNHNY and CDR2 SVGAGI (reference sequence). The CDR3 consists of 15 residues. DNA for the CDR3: TGTGCCAGCAGTAGAAGACAGGCGATGGATCAGCCCCAGCATTTT. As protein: CASSRRQAMDQPQHF.

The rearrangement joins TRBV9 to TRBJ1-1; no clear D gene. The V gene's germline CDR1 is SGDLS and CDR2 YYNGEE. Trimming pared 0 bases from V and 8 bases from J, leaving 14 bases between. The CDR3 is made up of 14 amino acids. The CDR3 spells CASSVGAGKMEAFF. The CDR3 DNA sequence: TGTGCCAGCAGCGTAGGGGCAGGAAAGATGGAAGCTTTCTTT.

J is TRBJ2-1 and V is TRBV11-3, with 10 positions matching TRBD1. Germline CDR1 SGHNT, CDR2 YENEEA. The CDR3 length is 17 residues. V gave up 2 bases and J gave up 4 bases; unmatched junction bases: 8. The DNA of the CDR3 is TGTGCCAGCAGCTTAACCACCGGGACAGGGGTATACAATGAGCAGTTCTTC. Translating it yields CASSLTTGTGVYNEQFF.

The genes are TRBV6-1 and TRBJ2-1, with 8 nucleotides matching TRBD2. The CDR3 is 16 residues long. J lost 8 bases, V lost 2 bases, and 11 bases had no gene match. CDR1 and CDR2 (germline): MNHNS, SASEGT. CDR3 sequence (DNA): TGTGCCAGCAGTGAACAGAACGGGGGGGCCGGGGATGAGCAGTTCTTC. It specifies CASSEQNGGAGDEQFF.

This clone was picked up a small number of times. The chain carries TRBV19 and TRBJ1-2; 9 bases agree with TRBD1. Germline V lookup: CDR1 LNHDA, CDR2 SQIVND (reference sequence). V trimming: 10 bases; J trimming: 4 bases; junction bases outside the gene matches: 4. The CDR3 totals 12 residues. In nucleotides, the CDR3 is TGTGCCACAACAGGGGGCTCCTATGGCTACACCTTC. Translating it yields CATTGGSYGYTF. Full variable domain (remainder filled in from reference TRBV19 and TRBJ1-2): DGGITQSPKYLFRKEGQNVTLSCEQNLNHDAMYWYRQDPGQGLRLIYYSQIVNDFQKGDIAEGYSVSREKKESFPLTVTSAQKNPTAFYLCATTGGSYGYTFGSGTRLTVV.

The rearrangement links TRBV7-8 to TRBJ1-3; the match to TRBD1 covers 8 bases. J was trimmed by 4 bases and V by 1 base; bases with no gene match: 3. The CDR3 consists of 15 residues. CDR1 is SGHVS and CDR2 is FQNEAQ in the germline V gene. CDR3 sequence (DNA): TGTGCCAGCAGCTTAGTCAGGGGGCAAGGAAACACCATATATTTT. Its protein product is CASSLVRGQGNTIYF.

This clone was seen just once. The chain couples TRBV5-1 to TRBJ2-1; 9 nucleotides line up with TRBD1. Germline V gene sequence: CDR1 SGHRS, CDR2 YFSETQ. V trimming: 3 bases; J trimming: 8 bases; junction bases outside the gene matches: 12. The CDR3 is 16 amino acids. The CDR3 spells CASSSNTGTGNDEQFF. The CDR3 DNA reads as TGCGCCAGCAGCTCTAACACCGGGACAGGGAACGATGAGCAGTTCTTC.

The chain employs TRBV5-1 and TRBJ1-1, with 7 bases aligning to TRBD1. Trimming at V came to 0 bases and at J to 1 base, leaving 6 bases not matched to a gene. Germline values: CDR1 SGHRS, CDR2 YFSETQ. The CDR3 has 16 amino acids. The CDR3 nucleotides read TGCGCCAGCAGCTTGGTTCTCTCAGGGGGGAACACTGAAGCTTTCTTT. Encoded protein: CASSLVLSGGNTEAFF.

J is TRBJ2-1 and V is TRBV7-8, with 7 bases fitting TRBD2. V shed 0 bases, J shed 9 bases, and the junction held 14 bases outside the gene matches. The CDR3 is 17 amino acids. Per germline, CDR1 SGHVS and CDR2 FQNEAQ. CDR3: CASSLARLVGGTGEQFF. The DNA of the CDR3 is TGTGCCAGCAGCTTAGCCCGACTAGTGGGGGGGACTGGTGAGCAGTTCTTC.

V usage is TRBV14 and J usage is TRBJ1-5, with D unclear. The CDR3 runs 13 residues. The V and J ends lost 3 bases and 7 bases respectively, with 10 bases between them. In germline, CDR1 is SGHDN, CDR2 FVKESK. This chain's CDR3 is CASSQDLFQPQHF. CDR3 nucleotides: TGTGCCAGCAGCCAGGATTTATTCCAGCCCCAGCATTTT.